These T cell receptor beta chains were read from a single sample in a study of human versus mouse CDR3 diversity and MHC coevolution. Assay: immunoSEQ multiplex PCR; the TCRdb copy retains only in-frame clones and omits some. In the table there are about 81,000 clones, 80% to 95% of which are singletons. The sample was naive CD4+ T cells from blood. The receptor source for this set is a person aged 25 to 69 in good health. CDR3s include the opening cysteine and the closing phenylalanine or tryptophan. A D gene is named only where the DNA matches it firmly. For some rows the clone size is stated as once, few or many, or as a class when expanded; others skip it.

clone size	V gene	D gene	J gene	CDR3 DNA	CDR3 protein
NA	TRBV7-9	TRBD2	TRBJ2-5	TGTGCCAGCAACGTTCTAGCGGAAGAGACCCAGTACTTC	CASNVLAEETQYF
NA	TRBV4-1	NA	TRBJ1-5	TGCGCCAGCAGCCAAGATTTGGCACGCAATCAGCCCCAGCATTTT	CASSQDLARNQPQHF
NA	TRBV6-5	NA	TRBJ1-6	TGTGCCAGCAGTTCCTCGGGGTGGGGGGTGAATTCACCCCTCCACTTT	CASSSSGWGVNSPLHF
NA	TRBV28	NA	TRBJ1-2	TGTGCCAGCAGCCCGGACAGACTTCGCGGCTACACCTTC	CASSPDRLRGYTF
NA	TRBV7-8	NA	TRBJ2-7	TGTGCCAGCAGCTTAGTCCAGGGCCAGTCCTACGAGCAGTACTTC	CASSLVQGQSYEQYF
NA	TRBV6-5	TRBD1	TRBJ1-1	TGTGCCAGCAGCCCCTCGAGGGGGCACACTGAAGCTTTCTTT	CASSPSRGHTEAFF
NA	TRBV18	NA	TRBJ2-7	TGTGCCAGCTCACCACAACCCGGGACAACCTACGAGCAGTACTTC	CASSPQPGTTYEQYF
NA	TRBV30	NA	TRBJ2-7	TGTGCCTGGACCATAGACAGTCCCTACGAGCAGTACTTC	CAWTIDSPYEQYF
NA	TRBV5-4	TRBD2	TRBJ2-1	TGTGCCAGCAGAGGCGGGGGGGCGCCCTACAATGAGCAGTTCTTC	CASRGGGAPYNEQFF
NA	TRBV2	NA	TRBJ1-5	TGTGCCAGCACCCAGACGGGGAAAATGGGTCAGCCCCAGCATTTT	CASTQTGKMGQPQHF
NA	TRBV18	TRBD1	TRBJ1-2	TGTGCCAGCTCACTCGAGACAGGGGTTGGCTATGGCTACACCTTC	CASSLETGVGYGYTF
NA	TRBV2	NA	TRBJ2-7	TGTGCCAGCAGGACCGACTACTACGAGCAGTACTTC	CASRTDYYEQYF
NA	TRBV19	NA	TRBJ2-3	TGTGCCAGTAGTATGTGGGCAGCAGATACGCAGTATTTT	CASSMWAADTQYF
NA	TRBV15	TRBD1	TRBJ2-7	TGTGCCACCAGCAGGAGGACAGGGGAATGGCCCTACGAGCAGTACTTC	CATSRRTGEWPYEQYF
NA	TRBV7-9	NA	TRBJ2-7	TGTGCCAGCAGCGTCCTGGGGGGCTACGAGCAGTACTTC	CASSVLGGYEQYF
NA	TRBV29-1	TRBD1	TRBJ2-2	TGCAGCGTGGGGGGACAGGGGAGGTCCGGGGAGCTGTTTTTT	CSVGGQGRSGELFF
NA	TRBV9	NA	TRBJ2-6	TGTGCCAGCAGCGTCTACCCTGGGGCCAACGTCCTGACTTTC	CASSVYPGANVLTF
NA	TRBV2	NA	TRBJ1-5	TGTGCCAGCAGGGCTGGGAGGTCCGTAAGCAATCAGCCCCAGCATTTT	CASRAGRSVSNQPQHF
NA	TRBV11-1	NA	TRBJ2-3	TGTGCCAGCAGCTTTGAAGGGACACCAATGAGGGATACGCAGTATTTT	CASSFEGTPMRDTQYF
once	TRBV5-1	NA	TRBJ1-1	TGCGCCAGCAGCTTGACAGGGACGAACACTGAAGCTTTCTTT	CASSLTGTNTEAFF
NA	TRBV28	TRBD1	TRBJ1-2	TGTGCCAGCAGAAGACAGGGAAGCCGCGGCTACACCTTC	CASRRQGSRGYTF
NA	TRBV7-9	NA	TRBJ2-7	TGTGCCAGCAGCTTAGGGGGGCGGCAGAACAAGTTCTACGAGCAGTACTTC	CASSLGGRQNKFYEQYF
NA	TRBV7-2	TRBD1	TRBJ1-2	TGTGCCAGCAGCTTAGAAGGGACAGGGAGTGGTGGCTACACCTTC	CASSLEGTGSGGYTF
NA	TRBV6-1	TRBD1	TRBJ2-7	TGTGCCAGCAGTGGGACCTGGGGACAGGGGATGGGGTACGAGCAGTACTTC	CASSGTWGQGMGYEQYF
NA	TRBV18	NA	TRBJ1-1	TGTGCCAGCCCCAACGGGTCCCGAGGTACTGAAGCTTTCTTT	CASPNGSRGTEAFF
NA	TRBV18	TRBD1	TRBJ2-7	TGTGCCAGCTCACGTATACAGGGGAAAGGGAACGAGCAGTACTTC	CASSRIQGKGNEQYF
NA	TRBV30	NA	TRBJ2-1	TGTGCCTACGGACTCCAGTACAATGAGCAGTTCTTC	CAYGLQYNEQFF
NA	TRBV20-1	NA	TRBJ1-5	TGCAGTGCTGCAGGGGATCAGCCCCAGCATTTT	CSAAGDQPQHF
NA	TRBV4-1	NA	TRBJ1-1	TGCGCCAGCAGCCAAGACCTGTTGGGACACAAGAACACTGAAGCTTTCTTT	CASSQDLLGHKNTEAFF
NA	TRBV23-1	NA	TRBJ2-7	TGCGCCAGCAGTCAATTGTGTCAGACCTACGAGCAGTACTTC	CASSQLCQTYEQYF
NA	TRBV29-1	NA	TRBJ1-1	TGCAGCGTTGAAAAGGCCCCGGGAACTGAAGCTTTCTTT	CSVEKAPGTEAFF
NA	TRBV2	NA	TRBJ2-3	TGTGCCAGCGGGGGCGCTGCGGGGGCCCGCACAGATACGCAGTATTTT	CASGGAAGARTDTQYF
NA	TRBV5-4	NA	TRBJ2-2	TGTGCCAGCAACCCAGAGAACACCGGGGAGCTGTTTTTT	CASNPENTGELFF
NA	TRBV7-9	TRBD1	TRBJ1-2	TGTGCCAGCAGCTTAGGAGGGGGGGACAGGGGCCTTACCTTCTATGGCTACACCTTC	CASSLGGGDRGLTFYGYTF
NA	TRBV6-5	NA	TRBJ2-7	TGTGCCAGCAGTTACTCACGACAGCTATTACAGTACTTC	CASSYSRQLLQYF
NA	TRBV7-3	TRBD2	TRBJ2-7	TGTGCCAGCAGCTCCAGCGGGAGAGGCGAGCAGTACTTC	CASSSSGRGEQYF
NA	TRBV11-2	TRBD2	TRBJ2-1	TGTGCCAGCAGCTTAGCCCCAGGCGGGGGGCCATACAATGAGCAGTTCTTC	CASSLAPGGGPYNEQFF
NA	TRBV18	TRBD1	TRBJ1-1	TGTGCCAGCTCACACCGGGACAGGGTAGTAGGCACTGAAGCTTTCTTT	CASSHRDRVVGTEAFF
NA	TRBV6-5	TRBD2	TRBJ2-1	TGTGCCACCCGGCCCTGGCGGGAGGGAAACAATGAGCAGTTCTTC	CATRPWREGNNEQFF
NA	TRBV19	NA	TRBJ1-2	TGTGCCAGTACCGCGGGTCTGGCCGTTAACTATGGCTACACCTTC	CASTAGLAVNYGYTF
NA	TRBV11-2	TRBD2	TRBJ2-1	TGTGCCAGCAGCCCGCGGGGGGGGCTTGAGCAGTTCTTC	CASSPRGGLEQFF
few	TRBV10-3	NA	TRBJ1-3	TGTGCCATCCACAGGACCGCTGGAAACACCATATATTTT	CAIHRTAGNTIYF
NA	TRBV6-5	TRBD1	TRBJ1-6	TGTGCCAGCAGTAGGGACAGGGCCTATAATTCACCCCTCCACTTT	CASSRDRAYNSPLHF
NA	TRBV28	NA	TRBJ1-2	TGTGCCAGCAGTTTGTCGACAACCGGCTACACCTTC	CASSLSTTGYTF
NA	TRBV11-3	TRBD1	TRBJ2-5	TGTGCCAGCAGCTTAGCCGGACAGGGGAAAGTGGAGACCCAGTACTTC	CASSLAGQGKVETQYF
NA	TRBV2	NA	TRBJ1-1	TGTGCCAGCAGTGACGTCGGTAACACTGAAGCTTTCTTT	CASSDVGNTEAFF
NA	TRBV19	TRBD1	TRBJ1-4	TGTGCCAGTAGACATCCGGGACAGCTAAATGAAAAACTGTTTTTT	CASRHPGQLNEKLFF
NA	TRBV5-1	NA	TRBJ1-5	TGCGCCAGCAGCTTCGACGGACAGTGGAATCAGCCCCAGCATTTT	CASSFDGQWNQPQHF